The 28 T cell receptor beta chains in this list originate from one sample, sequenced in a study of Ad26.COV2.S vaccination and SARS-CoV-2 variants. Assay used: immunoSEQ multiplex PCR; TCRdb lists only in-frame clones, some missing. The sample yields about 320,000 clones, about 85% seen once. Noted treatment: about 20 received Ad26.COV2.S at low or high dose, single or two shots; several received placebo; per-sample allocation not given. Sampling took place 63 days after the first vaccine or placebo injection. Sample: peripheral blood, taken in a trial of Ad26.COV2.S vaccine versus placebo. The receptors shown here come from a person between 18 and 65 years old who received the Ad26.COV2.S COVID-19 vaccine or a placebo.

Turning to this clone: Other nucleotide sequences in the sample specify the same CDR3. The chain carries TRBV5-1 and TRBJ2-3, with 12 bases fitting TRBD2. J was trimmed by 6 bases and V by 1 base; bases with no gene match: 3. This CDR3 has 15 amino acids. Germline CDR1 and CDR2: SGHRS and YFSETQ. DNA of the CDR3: TGCGCCAGCAGCTTGACTAGCGGGGGGTTTGATACGCAGTATTTT. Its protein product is CASSLTSGGFDTQYF.

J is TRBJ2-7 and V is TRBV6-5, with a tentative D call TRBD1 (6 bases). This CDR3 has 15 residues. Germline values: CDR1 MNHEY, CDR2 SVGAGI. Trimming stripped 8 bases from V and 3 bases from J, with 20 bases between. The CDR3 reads CASAGAPSSVYEQYF. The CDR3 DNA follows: TGTGCCAGCGCAGGGGCCCCGAGTTCGGTCTACGAGCAGTACTTC.

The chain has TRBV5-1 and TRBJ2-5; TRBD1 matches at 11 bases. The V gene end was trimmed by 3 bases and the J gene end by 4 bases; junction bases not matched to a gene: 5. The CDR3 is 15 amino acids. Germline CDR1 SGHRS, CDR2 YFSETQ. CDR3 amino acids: CASSSLDRGRETQYF. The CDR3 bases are TGCGCCAGCAGCTCACTGGACAGGGGGCGAGAGACCCAGTACTTC. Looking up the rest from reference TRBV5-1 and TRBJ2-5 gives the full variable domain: KAGVTQTPRYLIKTRGQQVTLSCSPISGHRSVSWYQQTPGQGLQFLFEYFSETQRNKGNFPGRFSGRQFSNSRSEMNVSTLELGDSALYLCASSSLDRGRETQYFGPGTRLLVL.

The CDR3 spells CASSTAGQETQYF. In DNA form, the CDR3 reads TGTGCCAGCAGCACAGCGGGGCAAGAGACCCAGTACTTC. This chain joins TRBV9 and TRBJ2-5, with 7 positions matching TRBD2. The CDR3 contains 13 residues. V shed 4 bases and J 2 bases; nucleotides not matched to a gene: 2. In germline, CDR1 is SGDLS, CDR2 YYNGEE.

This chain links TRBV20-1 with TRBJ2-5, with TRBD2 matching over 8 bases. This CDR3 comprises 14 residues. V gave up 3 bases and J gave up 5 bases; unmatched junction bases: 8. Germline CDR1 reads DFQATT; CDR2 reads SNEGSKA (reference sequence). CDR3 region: CSASRTGGFETQYF. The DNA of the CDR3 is TGCAGTGCTAGTCGAACGGGGGGGTTCGAGACCCAGTACTTC.

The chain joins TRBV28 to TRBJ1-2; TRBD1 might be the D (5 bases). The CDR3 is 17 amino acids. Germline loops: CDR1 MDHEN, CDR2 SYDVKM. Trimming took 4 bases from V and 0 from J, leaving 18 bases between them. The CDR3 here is CASSSPGTHPANYGYTF. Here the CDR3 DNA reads TGTGCCAGCAGTTCCCCGGGGACCCACCCAGCTAACTATGGCTACACCTTC.

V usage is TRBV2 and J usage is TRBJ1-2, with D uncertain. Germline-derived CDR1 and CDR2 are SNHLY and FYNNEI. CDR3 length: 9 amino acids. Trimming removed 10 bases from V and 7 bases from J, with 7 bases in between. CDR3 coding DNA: TGTGCCATCGAAGCTGGCTACACCTTC. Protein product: CAIEAGYTF.

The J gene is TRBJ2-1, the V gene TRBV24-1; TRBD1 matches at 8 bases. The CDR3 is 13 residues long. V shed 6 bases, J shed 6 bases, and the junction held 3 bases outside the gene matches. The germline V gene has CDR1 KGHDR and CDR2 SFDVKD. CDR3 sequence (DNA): TGTGCCACCAGTAGCAGGGGGCCCAATGAGCAGTTCTTC. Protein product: CATSSRGPNEQFF.

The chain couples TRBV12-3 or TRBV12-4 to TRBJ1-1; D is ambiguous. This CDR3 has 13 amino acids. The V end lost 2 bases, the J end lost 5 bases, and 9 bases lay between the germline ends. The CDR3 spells CASSLSRSTEAFF. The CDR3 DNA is TGTGCCAGCAGTTTATCAAGGTCGACTGAAGCTTTCTTT.

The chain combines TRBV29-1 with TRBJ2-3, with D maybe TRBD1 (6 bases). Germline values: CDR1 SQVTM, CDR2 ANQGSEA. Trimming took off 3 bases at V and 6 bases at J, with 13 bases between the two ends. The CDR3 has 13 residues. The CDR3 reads CSVEPGQRDTQYF. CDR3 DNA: TGCAGCGTTGAGCCCGGACAGAGGGATACGCAGTATTTT.

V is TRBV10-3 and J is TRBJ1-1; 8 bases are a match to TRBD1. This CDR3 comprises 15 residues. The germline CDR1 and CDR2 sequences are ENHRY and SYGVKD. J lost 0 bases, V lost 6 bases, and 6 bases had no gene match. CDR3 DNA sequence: TGTGCCATCAGAAACGGACAGGGATTGAACACTGAAGCTTTCTTT. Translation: CAIRNGQGLNTEAFF.

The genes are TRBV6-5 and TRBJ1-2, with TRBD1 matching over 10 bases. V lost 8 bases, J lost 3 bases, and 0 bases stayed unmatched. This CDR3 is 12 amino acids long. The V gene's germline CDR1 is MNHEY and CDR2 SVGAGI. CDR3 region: CASGQGDYGYTF. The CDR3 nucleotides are TGTGCCAGCGGACAGGGGGACTATGGCTACACCTTC.

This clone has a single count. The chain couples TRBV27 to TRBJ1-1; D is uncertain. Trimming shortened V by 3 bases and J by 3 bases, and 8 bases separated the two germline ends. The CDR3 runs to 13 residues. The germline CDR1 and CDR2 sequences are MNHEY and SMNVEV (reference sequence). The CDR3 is CASSLFRYTEAFF. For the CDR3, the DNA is TGTGCCAGCAGTTTGTTTCGATACACTGAAGCTTTCTTT.

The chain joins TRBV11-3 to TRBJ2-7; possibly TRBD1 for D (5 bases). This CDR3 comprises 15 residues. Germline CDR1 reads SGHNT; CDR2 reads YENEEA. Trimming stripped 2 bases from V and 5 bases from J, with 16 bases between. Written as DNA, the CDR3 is TGTGCCAGCAGCTTACAGGCCTGGACAACGAACGAGCAGTACTTC. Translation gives CASSLQAWTTNEQYF.

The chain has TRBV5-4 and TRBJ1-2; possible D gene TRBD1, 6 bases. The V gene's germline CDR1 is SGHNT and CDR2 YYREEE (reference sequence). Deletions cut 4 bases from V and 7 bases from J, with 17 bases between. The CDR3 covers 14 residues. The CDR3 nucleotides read TGTGCCAGCAGCCGAATTCAGGGGACATTTGGCTACACCTTC. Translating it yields CASSRIQGTFGYTF.

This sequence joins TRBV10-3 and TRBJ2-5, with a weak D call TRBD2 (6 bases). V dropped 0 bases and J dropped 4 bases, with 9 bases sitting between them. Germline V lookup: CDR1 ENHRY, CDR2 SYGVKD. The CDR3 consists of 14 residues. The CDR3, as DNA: TGTGCCATCAGTGAGTCCAACGGGGGAGAGACCCAGTACTTC. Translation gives CAISESNGGETQYF.

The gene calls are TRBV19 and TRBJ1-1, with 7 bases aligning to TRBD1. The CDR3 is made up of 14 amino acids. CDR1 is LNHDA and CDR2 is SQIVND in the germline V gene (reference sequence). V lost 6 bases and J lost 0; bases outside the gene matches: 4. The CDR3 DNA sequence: TGTGCCAGTAGCTACAGGGGTATGAACACTGAAGCTTTCTTT. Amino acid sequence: CASSYRGMNTEAFF.

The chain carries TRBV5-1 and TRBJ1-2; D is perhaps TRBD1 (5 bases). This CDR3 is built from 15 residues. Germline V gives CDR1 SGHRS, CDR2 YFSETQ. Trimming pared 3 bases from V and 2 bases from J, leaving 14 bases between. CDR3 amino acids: CASSSDRTLNYGYTF. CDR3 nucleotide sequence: TGCGCCAGCAGCTCTGACAGAACCCTAAACTATGGCTACACCTTC.

The CDR3 coding sequence is TGTGCCAGCAGCAATCCCCGGGACAGGGACCCCTACGAGCAGTACTTC. This encodes CASSNPRDRDPYEQYF. This sequence joins TRBV7-8 and TRBJ2-7; 9 positions agree with TRBD1. Germline CDR1 is SGHVS and CDR2 is FQNEAQ. After removal of 5 bases from V and 2 bases from J, the junction contained 10 bases not matched to a gene. The CDR3 length is 16 residues. Complete variable domain (other parts from reference TRBV7-8 and TRBJ2-7): GAGVSQSPRYKVAKRGQDVALRCDPISGHVSLFWYQQALGQGPEFLTYFQNEAQLDKSGLPSDRFFAERPEGSVSTLKIQRTQQEDSAVYLCASSNPRDRDPYEQYFGPGTRLTVT.

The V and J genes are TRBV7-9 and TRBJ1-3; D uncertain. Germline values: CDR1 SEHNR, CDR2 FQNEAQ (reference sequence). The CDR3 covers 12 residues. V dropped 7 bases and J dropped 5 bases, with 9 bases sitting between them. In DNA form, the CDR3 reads TGTGCCAGCACCGACGAAAGAAACACCATATATTTT. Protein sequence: CASTDERNTIYF.

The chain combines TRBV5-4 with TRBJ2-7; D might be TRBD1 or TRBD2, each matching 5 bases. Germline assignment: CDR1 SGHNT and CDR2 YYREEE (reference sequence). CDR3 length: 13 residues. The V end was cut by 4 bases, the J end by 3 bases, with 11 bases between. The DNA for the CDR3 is TGTGCCAGCAGCGGGGGATCGATCTACGAGCAGTACTTC. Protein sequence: CASSGGSIYEQYF.

The CDR3 here is CASSEASPLVEYF. The DNA for the CDR3 is TGTGCCAGCAGTGAAGCGAGTCCGCTGGTGGAGTACTTC. The V gene is TRBV2, the J gene TRBJ2-7; D gene uncertain. Trimming stripped 0 bases from V and 11 bases from J, with 14 bases between. The germline gives CDR1 SNHLY, CDR2 FYNNEI. The CDR3 sequence is 13 residues long.

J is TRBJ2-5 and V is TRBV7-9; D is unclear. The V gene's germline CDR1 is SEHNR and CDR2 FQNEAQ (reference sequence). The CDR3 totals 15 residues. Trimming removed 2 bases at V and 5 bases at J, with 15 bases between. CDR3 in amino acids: CASSLPSRTRETQYF. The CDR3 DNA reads TGTGCCAGCAGCTTACCGTCGAGGACCCGGGAGACCCAGTACTTC.

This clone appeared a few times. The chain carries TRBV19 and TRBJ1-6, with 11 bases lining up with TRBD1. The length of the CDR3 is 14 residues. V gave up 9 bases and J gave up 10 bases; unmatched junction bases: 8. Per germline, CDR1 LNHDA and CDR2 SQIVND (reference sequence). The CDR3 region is CASWTGGIGSPLHF. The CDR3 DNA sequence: TGTGCCAGCTGGACAGGGGGCATCGGGTCACCCCTCCACTTT.

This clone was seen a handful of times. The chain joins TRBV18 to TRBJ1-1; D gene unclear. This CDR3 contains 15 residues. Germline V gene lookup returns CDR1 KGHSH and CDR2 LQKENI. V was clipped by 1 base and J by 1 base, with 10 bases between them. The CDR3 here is CASSPQGPKNTEAFF. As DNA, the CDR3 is TGTGCCAGCTCACCACAAGGACCGAAGAACACTGAAGCTTTCTTT.

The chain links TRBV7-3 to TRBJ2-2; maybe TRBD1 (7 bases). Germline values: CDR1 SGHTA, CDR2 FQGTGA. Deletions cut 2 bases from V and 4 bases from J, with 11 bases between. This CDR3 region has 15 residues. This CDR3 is CASSLAGGGTGELFF. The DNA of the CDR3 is TGTGCCAGCAGCTTAGCAGGGGGAGGCACCGGGGAGCTGTTTTTT.

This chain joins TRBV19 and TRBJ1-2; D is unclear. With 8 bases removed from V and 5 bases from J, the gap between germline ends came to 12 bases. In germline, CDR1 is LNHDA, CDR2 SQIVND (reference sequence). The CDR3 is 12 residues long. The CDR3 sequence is CASRTAGYGYTF. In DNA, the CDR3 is TGTGCCAGTCGGACGGCTGGTTATGGCTACACCTTC.

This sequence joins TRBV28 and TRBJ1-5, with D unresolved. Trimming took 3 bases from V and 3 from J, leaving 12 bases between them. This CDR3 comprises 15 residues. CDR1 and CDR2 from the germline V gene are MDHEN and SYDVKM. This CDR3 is CASSFGTAANQPQHF. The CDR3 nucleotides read TGTGCCAGCAGTTTTGGAACAGCGGCCAATCAGCCCCAGCATTTT.